This is a list of T cell receptor beta chains from one sample in a study of human T cells and chemical hapten exposure. TCRdb analysed the RACE reads with MiXCR anew, one entry per CDR3 protein. The sample has 300,000 to 450,000 distinct CDR3 sequences; 5.1% are singletons. The sample in question was whole blood, obtained in connection with sensitization to the hapten diphenylcyclopropenone (DPC). These receptors were obtained from a woman aged 50 to 65 with alopecia areata. Some clones in this sample may be carry-over from other donors' samples. CDR3s include the opening cysteine and the closing phenylalanine or tryptophan. The order of the fields is V gene, clone size, J gene, D gene, CDR3 DNA, CDR3 protein. A D gene is named only where the DNA matches it firmly. Clone size is not always given. Where it is, it says once, few, many or a class for expanded clones.

v_gene: TRBV10-3; abundance: -; j_gene: TRBJ2-3; d_gene: -; CDR3nt: TGTGCCATCAGTGACGGTGCCGATACGCAGTATTTT; CDR3aa: CAISDGADTQYF
v_gene: TRBV28; abundance: -; j_gene: TRBJ2-7; d_gene: TRBD2; CDR3nt: TGTGCCAGCAGTCGACTAGCTTACGAGCAGTACTTC; CDR3aa: CASSRLAYEQYF
v_gene: TRBV7-2; abundance: many; j_gene: TRBJ1-4; d_gene: -; CDR3nt: TGTGCCAGCAGGGGTCGGCTTAATGAAAAACTGTTTTTT; CDR3aa: CASRGRLNEKLFF
v_gene: TRBV27; abundance: -; j_gene: TRBJ2-6; d_gene: -; CDR3nt: TGTGCCAGCAGTTTCCGGCGACAGGTCCCCTACTCTGGGGCCAACGTCCTGACTTTC; CDR3aa: CASSFRRQVPYSGANVLTF
v_gene: TRBV24-1; abundance: many; j_gene: TRBJ2-3; d_gene: -; CDR3nt: TGTGCCACCAGTGAAGGATCATACACAGATACGCAGTATTTT; CDR3aa: CATSEGSYTDTQYF
v_gene: TRBV5-1; abundance: many; j_gene: TRBJ1-1; d_gene: -; CDR3nt: TGCGCCAGCAGCTTGGATACAGGGAACCCTGAAGCTTTCTTT; CDR3aa: CASSLDTGNPEAFF
v_gene: TRBV5-1; abundance: many; j_gene: TRBJ2-5; d_gene: TRBD1; CDR3nt: TGCGCCAGCGGACAGGGTCAAGAGACCCAGTACTTC; CDR3aa: CASGQGQETQYF
v_gene: TRBV12-3/TRBV12-4; abundance: -; j_gene: TRBJ2-5; d_gene: TRBD2; CDR3nt: TGTGCCAGCAGTTTGCGGCGGGGGTACCAAGAGACCCAGTACTTC; CDR3aa: CASSLRRGYQETQYF
v_gene: TRBV6-6; abundance: few; j_gene: TRBJ1-2; d_gene: TRBD1; CDR3nt: TGTGCCAGCACCCTACAGGGGAAGCGCTACACCTTC; CDR3aa: CASTLQGKRYTF
v_gene: TRBV11-1; abundance: many; j_gene: TRBJ2-1; d_gene: -; CDR3nt: TGTGCCAGCAGCTTAGACGGTGAGCAGTTCTTC; CDR3aa: CASSLDGEQFF
v_gene: TRBV3-1; abundance: few; j_gene: TRBJ1-4; d_gene: -; CDR3nt: TGTGCCAGCACCCGGAAGAGGGCGGCAGCTAATGAAAAACTGTTTTTT; CDR3aa: CASTRKRAAANEKLFF
v_gene: TRBV9; abundance: many; j_gene: TRBJ2-3; d_gene: TRBD2; CDR3nt: TGTGCCAGCAGCGTAGTGCCTAGCGGGAGGGGTGCAGATACGCAGTATTTT; CDR3aa: CASSVVPSGRGADTQYF
v_gene: TRBV6-1; abundance: few; j_gene: TRBJ2-7; d_gene: -; CDR3nt: TGTGCCAGCAGTTTGGAGGCCGGGAAGCTTGGGGGGGAGCAGTACTTC; CDR3aa: CASSLEAGKLGGEQYF
v_gene: TRBV20-1; abundance: -; j_gene: TRBJ1-3; d_gene: -; CDR3nt: TGCAGTGCTAGAGGGAGACAGGCTGGAAACACCATATATTTT; CDR3aa: CSARGRQAGNTIYF
v_gene: TRBV29-1; abundance: many; j_gene: TRBJ2-1; d_gene: -; CDR3nt: TGCAGCGTTCCACAGTACAATGAGCAGTTCTTC; CDR3aa: CSVPQYNEQFF
v_gene: TRBV12-5; abundance: -; j_gene: TRBJ1-1; d_gene: -; CDR3nt: TGTGCTAGTGTCGCACCGGGCACTGAAGCTTTCTTT; CDR3aa: CASVAPGTEAFF
v_gene: TRBV25-1; abundance: -; j_gene: TRBJ2-1; d_gene: -; CDR3nt: TGTAGTTGGTCGCGGACCTACAATGAGCAGTTCTTC; CDR3aa: CSWSRTYNEQFF
v_gene: TRBV12-3/TRBV12-4; abundance: -; j_gene: TRBJ2-3; d_gene: TRBD2; CDR3nt: TGTGCCAGCAGTGGGGGGACTAGCGGGAGGTTAGATACGCAGTATTTT; CDR3aa: CASSGGTSGRLDTQYF
v_gene: TRBV5-1; abundance: -; j_gene: TRBJ1-1; d_gene: -; CDR3nt: TGCGCCAGCAGCAGAGCCGGGACGCAAAACTCGGGAGCTTTCTTT; CDR3aa: CASSRAGTQNSGAFF
v_gene: TRBV12-3/TRBV12-4; abundance: many; j_gene: TRBJ1-1; d_gene: -; CDR3nt: TGTGCCAGCAGTCCCAGACAGGCAGGGAACACTGAAGCTTTCTTT; CDR3aa: CASSPRQAGNTEAFF
v_gene: TRBV20-1; abundance: few; j_gene: TRBJ2-1; d_gene: -; CDR3nt: TGCAGTGCTAGGTCCCCCCATGAGCAGTTCTTC; CDR3aa: CSARSPHEQFF
v_gene: TRBV7-3; abundance: many; j_gene: TRBJ1-2; d_gene: -; CDR3nt: TGTGCCAGCAGCTTATCGACAGGTCGGGGCTACACCTTC; CDR3aa: CASSLSTGRGYTF
v_gene: TRBV7-2; abundance: few; j_gene: TRBJ2-3; d_gene: TRBD2; CDR3nt: TGTGCCAGCCCCCGAGAACTAGCGGGAGTAAGAGATACGCAGTATTTT; CDR3aa: CASPRELAGVRDTQYF
v_gene: TRBV14; abundance: many; j_gene: TRBJ2-6; d_gene: -; CDR3nt: TGTGCCAGCAGCCAAGATTTCGCAGAATCTGGGGCCAACGTCCTGACTTTC; CDR3aa: CASSQDFAESGANVLTF
v_gene: TRBV7-9; abundance: -; j_gene: TRBJ2-3; d_gene: -; CDR3nt: TGTGCCAGCAGCTTAGAGGTCCGGACAGCCACAGATACGCAGTATTTT; CDR3aa: CASSLEVRTATDTQYF
v_gene: TRBV30; abundance: -; j_gene: TRBJ1-3; d_gene: -; CDR3nt: TGTGCCTGGAGGGTCTCTGGAAACACCATATATTTT; CDR3aa: CAWRVSGNTIYF
v_gene: TRBV10-1; abundance: many; j_gene: TRBJ2-1; d_gene: TRBD1; CDR3nt: TGCGCCAGCACTGGACAGGGAGAAGGCACAGAGCAGTTCTTC; CDR3aa: CASTGQGEGTEQFF
v_gene: TRBV3-1; abundance: many; j_gene: TRBJ2-3; d_gene: -; CDR3nt: TGTGCCAGCAGCCAAGATTTTCGGGGACCGAGCACAGATACGCAGTATTTT; CDR3aa: CASSQDFRGPSTDTQYF
v_gene: TRBV4-3; abundance: -; j_gene: TRBJ1-1; d_gene: -; CDR3nt: TGCGCCAGCAGCCTAGGCGTGGGGGGGATCACTGAAGCTTTCTTT; CDR3aa: CASSLGVGGITEAFF
v_gene: TRBV2; abundance: -; j_gene: TRBJ1-2; d_gene: TRBD1; CDR3nt: TGTGCCAGCCCGTTCCGGGACAGGGAAGGTACCTATGGCTACACCTTC; CDR3aa: CASPFRDREGTYGYTF